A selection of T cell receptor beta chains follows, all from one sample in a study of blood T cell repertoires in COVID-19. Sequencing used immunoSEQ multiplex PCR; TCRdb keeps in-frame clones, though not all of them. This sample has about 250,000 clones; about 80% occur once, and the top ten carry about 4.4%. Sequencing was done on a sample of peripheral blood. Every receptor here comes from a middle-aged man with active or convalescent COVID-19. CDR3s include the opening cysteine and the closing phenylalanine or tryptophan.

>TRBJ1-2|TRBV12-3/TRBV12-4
CASSLTGPNGYTF
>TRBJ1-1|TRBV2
CASRVTGDGEAFF
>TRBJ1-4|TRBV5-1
CASGGGLDNEKLFF
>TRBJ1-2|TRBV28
CASSASGTGVPSGYTF
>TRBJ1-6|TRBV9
CASSVGARDSPLHF
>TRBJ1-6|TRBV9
CASSPGTGAGSPLHF
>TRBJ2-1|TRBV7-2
CASSSSYGGSYNEQFF
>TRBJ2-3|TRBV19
CASSIGAGRGDTQYF
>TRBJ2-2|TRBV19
CASRRGGQGATGELFF
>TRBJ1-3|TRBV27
CASGDRGSGNTIYF
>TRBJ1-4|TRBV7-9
CASSLTGENEKLFF
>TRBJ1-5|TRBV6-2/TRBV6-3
CASSYSRLQPQHF
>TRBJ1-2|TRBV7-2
CASSLSGRGNYGYTF
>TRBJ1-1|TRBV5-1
CASSLGGENTEAFF
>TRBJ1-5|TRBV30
CAWSGSGSVQPQHF
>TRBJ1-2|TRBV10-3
CAISGRGRDYGYTF